Presented here are 4 T cell receptor beta chains from one specimen sequenced in a study of blood T cells in healthy people across ages. Primers used in a second PCR of about 6 to 12 cycles were a sample-barcoded 5' primer and a J-beta primer mix. TCRdb ran MiXCR on the 5' RACE reads and lists one entry per CDR3 protein. In the table there are 600,000 to 1,000,000 distinct CDR3 sequences, 55% to 75% of which are singletons. The specimen was blood. These receptors were collected from a man under 40 in good health.

This rearrangement joins TRBV5-1 to TRBJ2-1; D unclear. V was pared by 4 bases and J by 8 bases, with 19 bases between. The length of the CDR3 is 15 residues. Germline values: CDR1 SGHRS, CDR2 YFSETQ. The CDR3 nucleotides are TGCGCCAGCAGCCGGGCCACTACCGTGGCGGATGAGCAGTTCTTC. Translating it yields CASSRATTVADEQFF.

This chain links TRBV20-1 with TRBJ1-2; D is uncertain. Germline V gene sequence: CDR1 DFQATT, CDR2 SNEGSKA (reference sequence). The CDR3 runs 13 residues. Trimming removed 8 bases at V and 4 bases at J, with 17 bases between. CDR3 residues: CSNPSADRYGYTF. The CDR3 DNA is TGCAGTAATCCCTCCGCGGATCGCTATGGCTACACCTTC.

This chain connects TRBV4-2 to TRBJ2-7; D is uncertain. CDR3 length equals 13 residues. In germline, CDR1 is LGHNA, CDR2 YNFKEQ. V lost 0 bases to trimming and J lost 6 bases, with 9 bases between them. The CDR3 is CASSQEVAGEQYF. CDR3 nucleotide sequence: TGTGCCAGCAGCCAAGAGGTCGCCGGCGAGCAGTACTTC.

The chain recombines TRBV5-1 with TRBJ1-2, with D perhaps matching TRBD1 (6 bases). This CDR3 has 12 amino acids. Germline CDR1 and CDR2: SGHRS and YFSETQ. V was clipped by 7 bases and J by 6 bases, with 13 bases between them. CDR3 nucleotides: TGCGCCAGCGCTATTAACAGGGATGGCTACACCTTC. This gives the protein CASAINRDGYTF.